This T cell receptor (beta chain) originates from a study of sequential checkpoint blockade in melanoma. At the level of the study: Randomization was 1:1 between first-line nivolumab→ipilimumab and ipilimumab→nivolumab. After both sequences, patients received maintenance nivolumab.

The treatment is: randomized to nivolumab then ipilimumab (arm A) or the reverse (arm B). None of the patients previously received DNA-damaging chemotherapy. PBMC sorting kept live CD3+CD8+ cells without CD19 or CD56. The protocol was immunoSEQ multiplex PCR, while the TCRdb copy is restricted to in-frame clones and leaves out a portion. The sample includes approximately 15,000 clones, roughly 80% of them seen just once. The sample in question was CD8+ T cells sorted from blood (inferred from file names), obtained from a patient given nivolumab and ipilimumab in sequence. The sequence was collected from a human donor with melanoma.

CDR3 bases: TGTGCCAGCAGTGAAGCGGCAGCGACAGGGGGCCTGAACACTGAAGCTTTCTTT. It is translated as CASSEAAATGGLNTEAFF. The chain combines TRBV2 with TRBJ1-1, with 10 bases identical to TRBD1. This CDR3 comprises 18 residues. V lost 0 bases and J lost 0; bases outside the gene matches: 7. Germline CDR1 is SNHLY and CDR2 is FYNNEI.